This entry concerns a single T cell receptor (beta chain). Its antigen remains unidentified. The table came from immunoSEQ multiplex PCR; TCRdb's copy has only in-frame clones and leaves some out. Of around 87,000 clones detected, roughly 93% appear once; the ten largest clones hold around a fifth. This specimen comes from a study of T cell responses to AZD1222 COVID-19 vaccine. The ends were cut back, 4 bases at V and 2 bases at J, with 12 bases in the middle. CDR3 length: 15 residues. CDR1 and CDR2 (germline): SGHTA, FQGNSA. Study observations and caveats: Spike-specific TCR repertoires showed rising breadth and depth after two AZD1222 doses. Repertoires were obtained solely post-peak T cell response. Just a handful of AZD1222 recipients tested seropositive at baseline.

Here the sequenced sample was peripheral blood, taken on day 0 of AZD1222 vaccination. The sequence was obtained from an adult in good health. The chain employs TRBV7-2 and TRBJ2-1; D remains unclear. The CDR3 sequence: CASSSSGGPYNEQFF. The CDR3, as DNA: TGTGCCAGCAGCTCATCAGGCGGTCCCTACAATGAGCAGTTCTTC.